This is a list of T cell receptor beta chains from one sample in a study of blood T cell repertoires in COVID-19. This table comes from immunoSEQ multiplex PCR, and its TCRdb copy is limited to in-frame clones, with some not included. The table has 220,000 or so clones, about 80% seen once. The source material was peripheral blood. The source is a woman of 80 years or more with acute or convalescent COVID-19. The CDR3 runs from the conserved cysteine through the conserved F or W.

v_gene,CDR3aa
TRBV6-5,CASSSLGGVNSPLHF
TRBV12-5,CASAPTGYTEAFF
TRBV5-6,CASSLPGLAGGPDTQYF
TRBV5-6,CASSLANRGHYGYTF
TRBV6-5,CASSPHSGGYTF
TRBV12-3/TRBV12-4,CASGQTGFYGYTF
TRBV27,CASSHSGLAGLPYEQYF
TRBV4-2,CASSQGAASGSQETQYF
TRBV9,CASSVDYGGGYTF
TRBV7-2,CASSLAWQNNEQFF
TRBV4-3,CASSPSLAGQETQYF
TRBV15,CATSRDRRTGDTGELFF
TRBV6-5,CASSSGTGSPYEQYF